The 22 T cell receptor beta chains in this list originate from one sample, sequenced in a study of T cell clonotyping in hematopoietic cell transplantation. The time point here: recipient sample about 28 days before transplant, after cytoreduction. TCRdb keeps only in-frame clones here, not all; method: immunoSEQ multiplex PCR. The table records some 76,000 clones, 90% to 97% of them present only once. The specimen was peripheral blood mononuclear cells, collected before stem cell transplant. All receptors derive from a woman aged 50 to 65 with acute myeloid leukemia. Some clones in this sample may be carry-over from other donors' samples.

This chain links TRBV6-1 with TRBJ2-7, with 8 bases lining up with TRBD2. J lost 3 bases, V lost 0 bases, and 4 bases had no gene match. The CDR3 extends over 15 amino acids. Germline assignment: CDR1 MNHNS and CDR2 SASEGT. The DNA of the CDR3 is TGTGCCAGCAGTGAAGCCAGCGGGGGAAGCTACGAGCAGTACTTC. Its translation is CASSEASGGSYEQYF.

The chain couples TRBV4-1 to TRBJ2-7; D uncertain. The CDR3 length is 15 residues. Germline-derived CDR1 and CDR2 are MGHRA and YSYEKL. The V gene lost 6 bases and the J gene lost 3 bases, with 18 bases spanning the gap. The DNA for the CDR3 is TGCGCCAGCAGGGACCCGCGGCGGTCGATCTACGAGCAGTACTTC. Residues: CASRDPRRSIYEQYF.

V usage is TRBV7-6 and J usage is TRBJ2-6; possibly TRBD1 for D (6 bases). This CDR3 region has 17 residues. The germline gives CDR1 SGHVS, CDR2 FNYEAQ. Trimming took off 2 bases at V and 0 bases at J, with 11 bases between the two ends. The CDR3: CASSLTGTSSGANVLTF. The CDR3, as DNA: TGTGCCAGCAGCTTAACAGGGACCAGCTCTGGGGCCAACGTCCTGACTTTC.

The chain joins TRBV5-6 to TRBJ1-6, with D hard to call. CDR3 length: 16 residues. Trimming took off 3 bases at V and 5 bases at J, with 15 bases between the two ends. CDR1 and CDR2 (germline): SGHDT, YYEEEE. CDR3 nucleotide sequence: TGTGCCAGCAGCTCCATACTGGTCCCAGATAATTCACCCCTCCACTTT. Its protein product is CASSSILVPDNSPLHF.

The CDR3 sequence is CASSEVDWDGTLYSNQPQHF. Here the CDR3 DNA reads TGTGCCAGCAGTGAAGTTGATTGGGACGGAACACTTTATAGCAATCAGCCCCAGCATTTT. The rearrangement uses TRBV6-1 and TRBJ1-5; the D gene is possibly TRBD1 (5 bases). The CDR3 loop spans 20 amino acids. Germline V lookup: CDR1 MNHNS, CDR2 SASEGT. Deletions cut 1 base from V and 0 bases from J, with 22 bases between.

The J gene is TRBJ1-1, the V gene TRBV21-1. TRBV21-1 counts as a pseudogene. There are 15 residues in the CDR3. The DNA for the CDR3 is TGTGCCAGCAGCAGCCGCTCGGGGGGCAACACTGAAGCTTTCTTT. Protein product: CASSSRSGGNTEAFF.

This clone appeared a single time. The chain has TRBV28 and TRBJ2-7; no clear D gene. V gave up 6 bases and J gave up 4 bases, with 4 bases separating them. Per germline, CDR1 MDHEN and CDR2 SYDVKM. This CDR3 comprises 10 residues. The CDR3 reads CASRNYEQYF. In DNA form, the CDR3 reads TGTGCCAGCAGAAATTACGAGCAGTACTTC.

CDR3 residues: CASSRDGSDDNEQFF. CDR3 bases: TGTGCCAGCAGCAGGGACGGATCCGACGACAATGAGCAGTTCTTC. V usage is TRBV7-9 and J usage is TRBJ2-1; possibly TRBD1 or TRBD2 for D (5 bases each). The germline CDR1 and CDR2 sequences are SEHNR and FQNEAQ (reference sequence). This CDR3 has 15 residues. V was trimmed by 5 bases and J by 5 bases, leaving 16 bases between them. Combining the CDR3 with reference TRBV7-9 and TRBJ2-1 gives the whole variable domain DTGVSQNPRHKITKRGQNVTFRCDPISEHNRLYWYRQTLGQGPEFLTYFQNEAQLEKSRLLSDRFSAERPKGSFSTLEIQRTEQGDSAMYLCASSRDGSDDNEQFFGPGTRLTVL.

The CDR3 DNA reads TGTGCCAGCAGTCCACTCACCAGGGGGCGGGATGAGCAGTTCTTC. As protein: CASSPLTRGRDEQFF. The J gene is TRBJ2-1, the V gene TRBV6-5; 8 nucleotides match TRBD1. CDR1 and CDR2 from the germline V gene are MNHEY and SVGAGI. This CDR3 is 15 amino acids long. The V and J ends lost 5 bases and 8 bases, in that order; junction bases with no gene match: 11.

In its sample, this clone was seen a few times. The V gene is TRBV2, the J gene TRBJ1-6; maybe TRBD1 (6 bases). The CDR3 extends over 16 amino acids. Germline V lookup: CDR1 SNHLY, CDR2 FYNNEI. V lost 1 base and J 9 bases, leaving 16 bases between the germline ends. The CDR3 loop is CASSEEGNRVGSPLHF. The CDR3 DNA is TGTGCCAGCAGTGAAGAGGGGAACAGGGTGGGTTCACCCCTCCACTTT.

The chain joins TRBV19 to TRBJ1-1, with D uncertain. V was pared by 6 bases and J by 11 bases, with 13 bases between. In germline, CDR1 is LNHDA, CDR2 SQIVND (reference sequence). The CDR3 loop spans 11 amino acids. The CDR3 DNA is TGTGCCAGTAGAGTTGGTCTAGGCGCTTTCTTT. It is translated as CASRVGLGAFF.

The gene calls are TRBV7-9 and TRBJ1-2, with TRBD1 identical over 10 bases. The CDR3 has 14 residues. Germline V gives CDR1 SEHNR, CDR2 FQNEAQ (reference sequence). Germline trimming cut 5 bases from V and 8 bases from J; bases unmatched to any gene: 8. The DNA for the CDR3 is TGTGCCAGCAGCGACACGGGACAGGGGCCAGGCTACACCTTC. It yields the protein CASSDTGQGPGYTF.

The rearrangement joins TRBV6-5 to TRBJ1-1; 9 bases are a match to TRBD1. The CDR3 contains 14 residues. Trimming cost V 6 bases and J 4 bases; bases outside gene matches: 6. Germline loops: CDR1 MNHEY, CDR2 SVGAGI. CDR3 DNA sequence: TGTGCCAGCAGAAGAACAGGGGGCACCACTGAAGCTTTCTTT. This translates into CASRRTGGTTEAFF.

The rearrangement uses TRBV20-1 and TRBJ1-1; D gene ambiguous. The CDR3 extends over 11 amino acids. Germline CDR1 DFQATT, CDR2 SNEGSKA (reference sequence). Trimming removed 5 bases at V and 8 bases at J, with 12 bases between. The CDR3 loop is CSAPRPSEAFF. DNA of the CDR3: TGCAGTGCTCCCCGACCCAGCGAAGCTTTCTTT.

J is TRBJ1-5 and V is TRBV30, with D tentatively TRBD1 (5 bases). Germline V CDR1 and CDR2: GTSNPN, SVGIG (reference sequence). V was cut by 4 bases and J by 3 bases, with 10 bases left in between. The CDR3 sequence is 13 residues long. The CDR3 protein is CAWTRGINQPQHF. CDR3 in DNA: TGTGCCTGGACAAGGGGTATCAATCAGCCCCAGCATTTT.

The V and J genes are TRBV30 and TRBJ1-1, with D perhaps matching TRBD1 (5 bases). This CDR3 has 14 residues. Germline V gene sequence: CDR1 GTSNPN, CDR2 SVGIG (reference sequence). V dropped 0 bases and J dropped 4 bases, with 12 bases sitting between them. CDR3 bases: TGTGCCTGGAGTGTATTGACAGCGGGCACTGAAGCTTTCTTT. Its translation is CAWSVLTAGTEAFF.

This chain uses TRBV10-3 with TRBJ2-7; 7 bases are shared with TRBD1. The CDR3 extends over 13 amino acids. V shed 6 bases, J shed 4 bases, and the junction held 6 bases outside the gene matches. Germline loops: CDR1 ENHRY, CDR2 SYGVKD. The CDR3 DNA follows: TGTGCCATCAGAACCGGGACAGAATACGAGCAGTACTTC. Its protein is CAIRTGTEYEQYF.

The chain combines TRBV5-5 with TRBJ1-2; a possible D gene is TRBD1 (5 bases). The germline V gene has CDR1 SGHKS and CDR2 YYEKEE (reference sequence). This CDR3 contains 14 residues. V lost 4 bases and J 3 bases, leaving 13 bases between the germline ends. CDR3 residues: CASSPRGGYYGYTF. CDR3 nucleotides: TGTGCCAGCAGCCCCCGGGGGGGATACTATGGCTACACCTTC.

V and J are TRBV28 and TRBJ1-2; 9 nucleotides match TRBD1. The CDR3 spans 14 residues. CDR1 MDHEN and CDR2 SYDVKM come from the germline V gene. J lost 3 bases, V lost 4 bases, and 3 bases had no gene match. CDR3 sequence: CASSSGTGYYGYTF. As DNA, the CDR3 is TGTGCCAGCAGTTCCGGGACAGGGTACTATGGCTACACCTTC.

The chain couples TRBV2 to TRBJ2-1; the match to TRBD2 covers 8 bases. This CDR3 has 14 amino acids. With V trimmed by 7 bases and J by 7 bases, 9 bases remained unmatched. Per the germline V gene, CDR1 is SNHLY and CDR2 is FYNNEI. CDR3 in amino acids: CASNGGGTQNEQFF. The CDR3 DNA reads TGTGCCAGCAACGGGGGGGGCACACAGAATGAGCAGTTCTTC.

CDR3 nucleotide sequence: TGTGCCAGCAGCTCGACTAGCGGGGCCACCTACGAGCAGTACTTC. Residues: CASSSTSGATYEQYF. This sequence joins TRBV7-2 and TRBJ2-7, with 11 nucleotides matching TRBD2. V lost 4 bases, J lost 2 bases, and 4 bases stayed unmatched. CDR1 SGHTA and CDR2 FQGNSA come from the germline V gene. The CDR3 is 15 residues long.

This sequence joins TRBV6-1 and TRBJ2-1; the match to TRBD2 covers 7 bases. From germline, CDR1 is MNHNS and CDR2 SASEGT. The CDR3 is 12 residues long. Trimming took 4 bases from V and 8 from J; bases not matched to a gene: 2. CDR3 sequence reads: CASSAREDEQFF. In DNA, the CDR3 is TGTGCCAGCAGTGCCCGGGAGGATGAGCAGTTCTTC.